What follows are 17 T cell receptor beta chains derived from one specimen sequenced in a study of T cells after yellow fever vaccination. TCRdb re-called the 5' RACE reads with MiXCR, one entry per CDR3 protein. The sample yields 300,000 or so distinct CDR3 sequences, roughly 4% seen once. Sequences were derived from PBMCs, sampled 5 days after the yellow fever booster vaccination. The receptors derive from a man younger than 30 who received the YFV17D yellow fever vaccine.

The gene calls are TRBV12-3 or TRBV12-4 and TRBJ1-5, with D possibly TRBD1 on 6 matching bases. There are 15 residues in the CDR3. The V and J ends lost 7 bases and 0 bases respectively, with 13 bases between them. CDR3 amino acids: CASKTGTGSNQPQHF. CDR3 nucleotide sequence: TGTGCCAGCAAAACAGGGACGGGTAGCAATCAGCCCCAGCATTTT.

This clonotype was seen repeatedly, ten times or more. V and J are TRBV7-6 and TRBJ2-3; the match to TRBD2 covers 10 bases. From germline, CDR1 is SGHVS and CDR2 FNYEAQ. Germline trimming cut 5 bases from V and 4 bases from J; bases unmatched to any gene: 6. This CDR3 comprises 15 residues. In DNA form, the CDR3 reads TGTGCCAGCAGCCCCGGACTAGCGGAAGCAGATACGCAGTATTTT. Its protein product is CASSPGLAEADTQYF.

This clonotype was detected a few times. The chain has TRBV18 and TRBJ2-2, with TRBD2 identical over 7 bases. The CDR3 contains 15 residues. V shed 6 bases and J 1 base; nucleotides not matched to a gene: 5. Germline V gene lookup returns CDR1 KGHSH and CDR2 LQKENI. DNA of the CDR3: TGTGCCAGCTCCCCCAAGCGGGGGAACACCGGGGAGCTGTTTTTT. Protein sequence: CASSPKRGNTGELFF.

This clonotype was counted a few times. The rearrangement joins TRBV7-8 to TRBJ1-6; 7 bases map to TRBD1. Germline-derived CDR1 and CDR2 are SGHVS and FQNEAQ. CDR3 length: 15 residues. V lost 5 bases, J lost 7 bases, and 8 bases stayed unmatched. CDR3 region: CASSPSQGGNSPLHF. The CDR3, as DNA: TGTGCCAGCAGCCCATCTCAGGGGGGGAATTCACCCCTCCACTTT.

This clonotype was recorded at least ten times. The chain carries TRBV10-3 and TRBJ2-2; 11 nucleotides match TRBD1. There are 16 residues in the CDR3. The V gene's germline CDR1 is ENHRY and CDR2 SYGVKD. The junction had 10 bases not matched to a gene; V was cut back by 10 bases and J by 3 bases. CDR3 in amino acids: CATRTGGAKDTGELFF. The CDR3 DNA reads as TGTGCCACCAGGACAGGGGGCGCGAAGGACACCGGGGAGCTGTTTTTT.

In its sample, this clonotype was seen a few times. The CDR3 DNA follows: TGCAGTGCTGCCAGAGCGGGTGGTGAAAAACTGTTTTTT. This sequence encodes CSAARAGGEKLFF. The chain has TRBV20-1 and TRBJ1-4, with D uncertain. V lost 5 bases and J lost 7, with 14 bases in between. The CDR3 is 13 amino acids. Germline values: CDR1 DFQATT, CDR2 SNEGSKA (reference sequence).

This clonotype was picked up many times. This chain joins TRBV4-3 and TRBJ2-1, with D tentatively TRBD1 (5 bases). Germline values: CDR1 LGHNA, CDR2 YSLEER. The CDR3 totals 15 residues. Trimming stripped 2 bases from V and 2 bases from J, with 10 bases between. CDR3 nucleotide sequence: TGCGCCAGCAGCCAATCGGTAGGGGCCTACAATGAGCAGTTCTTC. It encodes CASSQSVGAYNEQFF.

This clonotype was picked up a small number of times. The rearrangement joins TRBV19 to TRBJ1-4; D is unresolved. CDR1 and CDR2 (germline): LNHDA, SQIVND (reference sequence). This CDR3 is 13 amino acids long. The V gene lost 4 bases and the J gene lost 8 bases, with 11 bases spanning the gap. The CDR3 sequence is CASSNTREEKLFF. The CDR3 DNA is TGTGCCAGTAGTAACACTCGGGAGGAAAAACTGTTTTTT.

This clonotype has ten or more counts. CDR3 nucleotides: TGTGCCAGCAGCCCCTCGTACACTGAAGCTTTCTTT. Translation: CASSPSYTEAFF. The chain carries TRBV12-3 or TRBV12-4 and TRBJ1-1, with unresolved D. This CDR3 contains 12 residues. V lost 6 bases and J 3 bases, leaving 8 bases between the germline ends.

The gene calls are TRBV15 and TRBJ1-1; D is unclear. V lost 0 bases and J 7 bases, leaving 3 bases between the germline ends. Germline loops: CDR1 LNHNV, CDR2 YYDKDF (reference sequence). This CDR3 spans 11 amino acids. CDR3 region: CATSRDGEAFF. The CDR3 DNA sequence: TGTGCCACCAGCAGAGATGGTGAAGCTTTCTTT.

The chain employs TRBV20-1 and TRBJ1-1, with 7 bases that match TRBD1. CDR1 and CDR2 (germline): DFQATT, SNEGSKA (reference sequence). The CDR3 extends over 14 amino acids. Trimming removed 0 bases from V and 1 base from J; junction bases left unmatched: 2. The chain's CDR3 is CSARDPGGNTEAFF. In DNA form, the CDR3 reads TGCAGTGCTAGAGACCCAGGGGGGAACACTGAAGCTTTCTTT.

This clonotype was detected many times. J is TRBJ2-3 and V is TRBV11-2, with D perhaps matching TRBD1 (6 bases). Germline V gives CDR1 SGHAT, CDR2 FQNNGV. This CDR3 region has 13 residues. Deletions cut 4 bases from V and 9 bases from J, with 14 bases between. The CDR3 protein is CASSSDSSGTQYF. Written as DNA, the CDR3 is TGTGCCAGCAGCTCGGACAGCTCAGGGACGCAGTATTTT.

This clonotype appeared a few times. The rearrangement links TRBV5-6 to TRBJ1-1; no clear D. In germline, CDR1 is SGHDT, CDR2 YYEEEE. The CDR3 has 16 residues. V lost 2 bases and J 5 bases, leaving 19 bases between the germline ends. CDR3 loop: CASSFGRGWGGTEAFF. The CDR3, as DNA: TGTGCCAGCAGCTTCGGGAGAGGCTGGGGAGGGACTGAAGCTTTCTTT.

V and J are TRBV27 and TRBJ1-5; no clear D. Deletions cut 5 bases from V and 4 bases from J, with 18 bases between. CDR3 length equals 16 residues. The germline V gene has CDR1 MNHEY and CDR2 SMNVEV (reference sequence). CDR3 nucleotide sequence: TGTGCCAGCAGTCCAACCCCGACCAGGTTAAATCAGCCCCAGCATTTT. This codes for CASSPTPTRLNQPQHF.

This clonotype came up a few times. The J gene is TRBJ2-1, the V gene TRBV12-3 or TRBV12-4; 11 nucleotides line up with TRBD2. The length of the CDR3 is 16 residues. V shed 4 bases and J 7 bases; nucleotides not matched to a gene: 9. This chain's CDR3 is CASSSHSGGAWNEQFF. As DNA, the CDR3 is TGTGCCAGCAGTTCTCATAGCGGGGGGGCTTGGAATGAGCAGTTCTTC.

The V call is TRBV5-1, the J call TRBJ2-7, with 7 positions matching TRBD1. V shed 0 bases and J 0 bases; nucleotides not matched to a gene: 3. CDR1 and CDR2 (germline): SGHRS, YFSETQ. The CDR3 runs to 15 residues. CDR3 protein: CASSLATGDSYEQYF. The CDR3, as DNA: TGCGCCAGCAGCTTGGCCACAGGGGACTCCTACGAGCAGTACTTC.

The CDR3, as DNA: TGCGCCAGCAGCCAAGATCCCCTAGTGGTTAGCGGGGGCCCGAACACCGGGGAGCTGTTTTTT. It translates to CASSQDPLVVSGGPNTGELFF. This chain connects TRBV4-3 to TRBJ2-2, with TRBD2 identical over 9 bases. This CDR3 spans 21 amino acids. Germline loops: CDR1 LGHNA, CDR2 YSLEER. V dropped 0 bases and J dropped 0; count of bases not matched to a gene: 14.